The clone carrying this TCR beta chain was seen a handful of times. CDR1 is SGHRS and CDR2 is YFSETQ in the germline V gene. The CDR3 is 14 amino acids. Trimming stripped 0 bases from V and 7 bases from J, with 13 bases between. The source of the sample is a study of blood T cell repertoires in COVID-19. In the original workflow: How many nucleated cells were present was estimated from reference gene primer amplification. TCRdb's copy holds only in-frame clones and misses some; the assay was immunoSEQ multiplex PCR. That table is the source of V, J and clone size, and D and trimming were worked out from the DNA. The sample has around 200,000 clones, about 76% seen once.

The chain combines TRBV5-1 with TRBJ1-2; TRBD1 might be the D (6 bases). The TCR comes from a woman aged 40 to 55 with COVID-19, enrolled during active disease. Sequencing used peripheral blood. This CDR3 is CASSLGYREGGYTF. CDR3 DNA: TGCGCCAGCAGCTTGGGCTACAGGGAGGGTGGCTACACCTTC.